A single sample gave rise to the 25 T cell receptor beta chains below, sequenced in a study of T cell repertoires in cytomegalovirus infection. TCRdb processed the reads anew with MiXCR; each CDR3 protein has one entry. The table records roughly 320,000 distinct CDR3 sequences, roughly 9.3% of them present only once. The material sequenced was PBMCs. All receptors derive from a human donor in good health (CMV status not recorded). Some clones in this sample may be carry-over from other donors' samples.

This clonotype came up a few times. This rearrangement joins TRBV6-5 to TRBJ1-5, with 7 bases lining up with TRBD1. The CDR3 totals 15 residues. Per germline, CDR1 MNHEY and CDR2 SVGAGI. V lost 8 bases to trimming and J lost 1 base; unmatched junction nucleotides: 8. CDR3 in DNA: TGTGCCAGCGGTACAGGGGATAGGAGCAATCAGCCCCAGCATTTT. It is translated as CASGTGDRSNQPQHF.

V is TRBV24-1 and J is TRBJ1-2, with a tentative D call TRBD1 (6 bases). V was cut by 4 bases and J by 4 bases, with 12 bases left in between. The germline V gene encodes CDR1 KGHDR and CDR2 SFDVKD. This CDR3 has 14 amino acids. DNA of the CDR3: TGTGCCACCAGTGACTCTCCAGGGGCCTATGGCTACACCTTC. It codes for CATSDSPGAYGYTF.

The chain uses TRBV20-1 and TRBJ1-1; a possible D gene is TRBD1 (6 bases). V was shortened by 5 bases and J by 2 bases, with 15 bases between the two germline ends. Germline V gene sequence: CDR1 DFQATT, CDR2 SNEGSKA (reference sequence). This CDR3 region has 14 residues. CDR3 in amino acids: CSAAPGAANTEAFF. The CDR3 coding sequence is TGCAGTGCTGCTCCAGGGGCGGCCAACACTGAAGCTTTCTTT.

In its sample, this clonotype was seen many times. J is TRBJ1-1 and V is TRBV28, with D uncertain. The germline V gene encodes CDR1 MDHEN and CDR2 SYDVKM. V was clipped by 8 bases and J by 5 bases, with 15 bases between them. The CDR3 is made up of 13 amino acids. The CDR3: CASWAGGGTEAFF. CDR3 bases: TGTGCCAGCTGGGCGGGAGGAGGGACTGAAGCTTTCTTT. The full variable domain, rest sourced from reference TRBV28 and TRBJ1-1, is DVKVTQSSRYLVKRTGEKVFLECVQDMDHENMFWYRQDPGLGLRLIYFSYDVKMKEKGDIPEGYSVSREKKERFSLILESASTNQTSMYLCASWAGGGTEAFFGQGTRLTVV.

This clonotype came up many times. V usage is TRBV27 and J usage is TRBJ2-3; D unresolved. V shed 3 bases and J shed 10 bases, with 11 bases lying between them. This CDR3 contains 12 residues. Per the germline V gene, CDR1 is MNHEY and CDR2 is SMNVEV (reference sequence). The CDR3 region is CASSLSGSSQYF. CDR3 bases: TGTGCCAGCAGTTTGTCGGGTTCATCGCAGTATTTT.

This clonotype appeared many times. The chain links TRBV7-6 to TRBJ1-2, with D unresolved. V was trimmed by 1 base and J by 8 bases, leaving 14 bases between them. Germline assignment: CDR1 SGHVS and CDR2 FNYEAQ. The CDR3 loop spans 14 amino acids. The CDR3 is CASSLDNRSRGYTF. Written as DNA, the CDR3 is TGTGCCAGCAGCTTAGATAACCGCTCGAGGGGCTACACCTTC.

This clonotype was detected ten times or more. The junction shows a germline mismatch at one end, possibly a read error. The J gene is TRBJ2-7, the V gene TRBV7-8, with TRBD1 identical over 7 bases. Germline V CDR1 and CDR2: SGHVS, FQNEAQ. The CDR3 consists of 15 residues. CDR3 in amino acids: CASSPLRTGHYGQYF. In DNA form, the CDR3 reads TGTGCCAGCAGCCCTCTAAGGACAGGCCACTACGGGCAGTACTTC.

This clonotype was recorded at least ten times. This chain uses TRBV7-2 with TRBJ2-1; TRBD2 is a possible D gene (7 bases). This CDR3 comprises 15 residues. The V end lost 0 bases, the J end lost 7 bases, and 13 bases lay between the germline ends. Germline values: CDR1 SGHTA, CDR2 FQGNSA. The CDR3 bases are TGTGCCAGCAGCTTAGCGGGGGGGCAAGGGAATGAGCAGTTCTTC. Translated: CASSLAGGQGNEQFF.

This clonotype was recorded at least ten times. V is TRBV7-2 and J is TRBJ2-4, with a possible D match to TRBD1 (6 bases). Germline CDR1 SGHTA, CDR2 FQGNSA. Trimming removed 5 bases from V and 7 bases from J, with 9 bases in between. CDR3 length equals 12 residues. CDR3 coding DNA: TGTGCCAGCAGCGTCGACAGGAACATTCAGTACTTC. Protein product: CASSVDRNIQYF.

This clonotype was counted ten times or more. The chain joins TRBV20-1 to TRBJ2-1; 16 bases map to TRBD2. The germline V gene has CDR1 DFQATT and CDR2 SNEGSKA (reference sequence). The CDR3 covers 16 residues. Losses at the gene ends were 5 bases for V and 4 bases for J; bases not matched to a gene: 5. CDR3 loop: CSAGGLAGGRYNEQFF. The DNA of the CDR3 is TGCAGTGCTGGGGGACTAGCGGGGGGGCGGTACAATGAGCAGTTCTTC.

The rearrangement joins TRBV6-5 to TRBJ2-7, with 9 nucleotides matching TRBD1. V trimming: 7 bases; J trimming: 6 bases; junction bases outside the gene matches: 10. The CDR3 contains 14 residues. The germline gives CDR1 MNHEY, CDR2 SVGAGI. Here the CDR3 DNA reads TGTGCCAGCAAACTGGCCGGGACAGGGTTCGAGCAGTACGTC. It translates to CASKLAGTGFEQYV.

The chain couples TRBV4-3 to TRBJ1-5; no clear D. Germline CDR1 reads LGHNA; CDR2 reads YSLEER. The length of the CDR3 is 13 residues. Trimming cost V 0 bases and J 5 bases, with 5 bases left between them. The CDR3 is CASSQDVHQPQHF. CDR3 DNA: TGCGCCAGCAGCCAAGATGTTCATCAGCCCCAGCATTTT.

Of note for this clonotype: Germline is not matched at one junction end, which may reflect a read error. This chain uses TRBV5-4 with TRBJ2-2; a weak D match, TRBD2 (5 bases). Germline V lookup: CDR1 SGHNT, CDR2 YYREEE (reference sequence). This CDR3 region has 14 residues. Here the CDR3 DNA reads TGTGCCAGCACCAGTAACCAGAACACCGGGGAGCTGATTTTT. Amino acids: CASTSNQNTGELIF.

Many counts were recorded for this clonotype. The chain recombines TRBV6-1 with TRBJ2-1; D is perhaps TRBD1 (6 bases). Per germline, CDR1 MNHNS and CDR2 SASEGT. The CDR3 covers 12 residues. The V end was cut by 6 bases, the J end by 8 bases, with 11 bases between. The CDR3 loop is CASSNGQHEQFF. For the CDR3, the DNA is TGTGCCAGCAGCAACGGACAGCATGAGCAGTTCTTC.

In its sample, this clonotype was seen many times. This chain connects TRBV7-2 to TRBJ2-2, with 7 positions matching TRBD1. The germline V gene encodes CDR1 SGHTA and CDR2 FQGNSA. V was pared by 5 bases and J by 1 base, with 7 bases of the junction left unmatched. This CDR3 has 16 residues. The CDR3 here is CASSAPQGKNTGELFF. Written as DNA, the CDR3 is TGTGCCAGCAGCGCCCCACAGGGGAAGAACACCGGGGAGCTGTTTTTT.

The chain links TRBV25-1 to TRBJ2-1; possibly TRBD1 for D (6 bases). Germline V gene sequence: CDR1 MGHDK, CDR2 SYGVNS. The CDR3 runs to 12 residues. V lost 10 bases to trimming and J lost 3 bases, with 10 bases between them. The CDR3 nucleotides are TGTGCCACCCAGGGGAACTACAATGAGCAGTTCTTC. This codes for CATQGNYNEQFF.

This clonotype was seen repeatedly, ten times or more. The chain recombines TRBV7-2 with TRBJ1-6; no definite D call. CDR3 size: 16 residues. The ends were cut back, 2 bases at V and 5 bases at J, with 13 bases in the middle. Germline V gives CDR1 SGHTA, CDR2 FQGNSA. The CDR3 region is CASSLTRWRDNSPLHF. The DNA for the CDR3 is TGTGCCAGCAGCTTAACACGGTGGCGGGATAATTCACCCCTCCACTTT.

The chain uses TRBV7-9 and TRBJ2-1; 14 bases line up with TRBD2. CDR1 is SEHNR, CDR2 FQNEAQ, per germline (reference sequence). The CDR3 spans 15 residues. The V gene end was trimmed by 4 bases and the J gene end by 15 bases; junction bases not matched to a gene: 11. CDR3 region: CASSSRTSGGPLPFF. CDR3 bases: TGTGCCAGCAGCTCTCGGACTAGCGGGGGGCCTCTACCGTTCTTC. The complete variable domain, with remaining parts taken from reference TRBV7-9 and TRBJ2-1, reads DTGVSQNPRHKITKRGQNVTFRCDPISEHNRLYWYRQTLGQGPEFLTYFQNEAQLEKSRLLSDRFSAERPKGSFSTLEIQRTEQGDSAMYLCASSSRTSGGPLPFFGPGTRLTVL.

This clonotype was seen repeatedly, ten times or more. The V call is TRBV28, the J call TRBJ1-6, with TRBD1 identical over 7 bases. The germline CDR1 and CDR2 sequences are MDHEN and SYDVKM. V dropped 7 bases and J dropped 9; count of bases not matched to a gene: 9. This CDR3 region has 14 residues. The CDR3 here is CASKGGGESSPLHF. CDR3 DNA: TGTGCCAGCAAAGGGGGCGGTGAAAGTTCACCCCTCCACTTT.

This clonotype was seen ten or more times. This sequence joins TRBV20-1 and TRBJ2-3; the D gene is possibly TRBD1 (6 bases). The CDR3 is made up of 17 amino acids. V was trimmed by 3 bases and J by 1 base, leaving 20 bases between them. Looked up from germline, CDR1 is DFQATT and CDR2 is SNEGSKA (reference sequence). The CDR3 protein is CSASRQRGGFRTDTQYF. In DNA, the CDR3 is TGCAGTGCTAGCCGACAGCGTGGGGGCTTCCGCACAGATACGCAGTATTTT.

This clonotype was seen more than once but under ten times. This chain links TRBV7-8 with TRBJ2-7; D might be TRBD1 (6 bases). This CDR3 contains 13 residues. Germline assignment: CDR1 SGHVS and CDR2 FQNEAQ. V lost 4 bases, J lost 4 bases, and 11 bases lay in between. CDR3 loop: CASSSRQVYEQYF. The CDR3 coding sequence is TGTGCCAGCAGCTCTAGACAGGTTTACGAGCAGTACTTC. The full variable domain, rest sourced from reference TRBV7-8 and TRBJ2-7, is GAGVSQSPRYKVAKRGQDVALRCDPISGHVSLFWYQQALGQGPEFLTYFQNEAQLDKSGLPSDRFFAERPEGSVSTLKIQRTQQEDSAVYLCASSSRQVYEQYFGPGTRLTVT.

The gene calls are TRBV28 and TRBJ2-2; 9 bases fit TRBD1. In germline, CDR1 is MDHEN, CDR2 SYDVKM. V lost 6 bases, J lost 5 bases, and 10 bases stayed unmatched. The CDR3 contains 16 residues. In nucleotides, the CDR3 is TGTGCCAGCAGCCCTACAGGGGGCGGAATAACCGGGGAGCTGTTTTTT. Translating it yields CASSPTGGGITGELFF.

This clonotype occurred many times. CDR3 nucleotide sequence: TGTGCCACCAGTGGCCGACGTAGGGGCGAGAGGACTGAAGCTTTCTTT. This encodes CATSGRRRGERTEAFF. The chain is built from TRBV24-1 and TRBJ1-1, with D possibly matching TRBD1 (5 bases). This CDR3 is 16 amino acids long. With 5 bases removed from V and 5 bases from J, the gap between germline ends came to 20 bases. Per germline, CDR1 KGHDR and CDR2 SFDVKD.

In this sample, this clonotype turned up many times. This chain connects TRBV6-2 or TRBV6-3 to TRBJ1-1, with 7 nucleotides matching TRBD1. J was trimmed by 4 bases and V by 5 bases; bases with no gene match: 10. CDR3 length equals 15 residues. Per the germline V gene, CDR1 is MNHEY and CDR2 is SVGEGT. CDR3: CASSRANRGLTEAFF. CDR3 bases: TGTGCCAGCAGTCGAGCCAACAGGGGCCTCACTGAAGCTTTCTTT.

This clonotype was seen ten or more times. V usage is TRBV19 and J usage is TRBJ2-2, with no clear D. There are 14 residues in the CDR3. Between the trimmed V and J ends, which lost 7 bases and 1 base, there was a span of 10 bases. Germline CDR1 is LNHDA and CDR2 is SQIVND (reference sequence). The CDR3 here is CASMRTENTGELFF. In DNA, the CDR3 is TGTGCCAGTATGAGAACAGAGAACACCGGGGAGCTGTTTTTT.